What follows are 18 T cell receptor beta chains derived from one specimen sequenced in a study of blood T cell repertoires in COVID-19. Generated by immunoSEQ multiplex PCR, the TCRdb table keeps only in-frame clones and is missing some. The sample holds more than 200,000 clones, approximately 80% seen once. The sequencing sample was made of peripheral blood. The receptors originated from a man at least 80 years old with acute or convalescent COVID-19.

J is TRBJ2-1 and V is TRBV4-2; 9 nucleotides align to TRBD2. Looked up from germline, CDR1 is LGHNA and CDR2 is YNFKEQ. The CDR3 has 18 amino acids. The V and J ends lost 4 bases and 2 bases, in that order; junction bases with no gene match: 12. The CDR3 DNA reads TGTGCCAGCAGCCCATCCTATGAGAGCGGGGGGCCCTACAATGAGCAGTTCTTC. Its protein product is CASSPSYESGGPYNEQFF.

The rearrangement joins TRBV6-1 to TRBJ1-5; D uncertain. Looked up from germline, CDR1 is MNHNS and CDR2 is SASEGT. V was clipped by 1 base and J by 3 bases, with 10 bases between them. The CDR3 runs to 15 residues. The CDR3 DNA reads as TGTGCCAGCAGTGAAGGTAGCGGCCTCAATCAGCCCCAGCATTTT. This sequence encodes CASSEGSGLNQPQHF.

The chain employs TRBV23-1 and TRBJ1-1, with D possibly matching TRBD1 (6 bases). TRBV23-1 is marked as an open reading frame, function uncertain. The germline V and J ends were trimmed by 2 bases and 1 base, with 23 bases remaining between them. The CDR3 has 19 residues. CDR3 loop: CASSQPYGTPPSGNTEAFF. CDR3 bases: TGCGCCAGCAGTCAACCTTACGGGACACCTCCTTCTGGGAACACTGAAGCTTTCTTT.

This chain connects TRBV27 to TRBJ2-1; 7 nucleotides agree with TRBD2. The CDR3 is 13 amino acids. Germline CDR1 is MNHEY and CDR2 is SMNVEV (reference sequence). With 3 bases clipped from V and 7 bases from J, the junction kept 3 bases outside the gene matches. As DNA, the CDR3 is TGTGCCAGCAGTTTTTGGGGAGGGAATGAGCAGTTCTTC. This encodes CASSFWGGNEQFF.

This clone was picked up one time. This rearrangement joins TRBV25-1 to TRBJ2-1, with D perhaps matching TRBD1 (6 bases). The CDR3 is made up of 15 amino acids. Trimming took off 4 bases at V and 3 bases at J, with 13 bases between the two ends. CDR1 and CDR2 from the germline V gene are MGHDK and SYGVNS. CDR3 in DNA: TGTGCCAGCAGTGCTTACAGGGCTAGCTACAATGAGCAGTTCTTC. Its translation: CASSAYRASYNEQFF.

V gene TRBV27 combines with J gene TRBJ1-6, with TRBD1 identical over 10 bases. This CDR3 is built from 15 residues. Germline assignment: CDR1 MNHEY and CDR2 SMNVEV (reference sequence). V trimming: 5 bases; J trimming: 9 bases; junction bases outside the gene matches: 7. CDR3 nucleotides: TGTGCCAGCAGTCCGGGACAGGGGTGGGGTTCACCCCTCCACTTT. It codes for CASSPGQGWGSPLHF.

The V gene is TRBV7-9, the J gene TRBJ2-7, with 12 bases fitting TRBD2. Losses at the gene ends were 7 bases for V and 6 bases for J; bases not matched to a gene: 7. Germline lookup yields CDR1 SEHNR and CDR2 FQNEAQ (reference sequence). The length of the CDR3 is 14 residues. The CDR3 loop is CASTRTSGVGEQYF. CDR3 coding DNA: TGTGCCAGCACCCGGACTAGCGGGGTCGGCGAGCAGTACTTC.

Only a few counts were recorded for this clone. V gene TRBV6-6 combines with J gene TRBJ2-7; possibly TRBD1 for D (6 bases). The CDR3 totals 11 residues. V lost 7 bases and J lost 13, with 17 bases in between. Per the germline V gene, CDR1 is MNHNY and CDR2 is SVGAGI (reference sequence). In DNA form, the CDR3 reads TGTGCCAGCAATCTCAGGGGCCACAGTTACTTC. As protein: CASNLRGHSYF.

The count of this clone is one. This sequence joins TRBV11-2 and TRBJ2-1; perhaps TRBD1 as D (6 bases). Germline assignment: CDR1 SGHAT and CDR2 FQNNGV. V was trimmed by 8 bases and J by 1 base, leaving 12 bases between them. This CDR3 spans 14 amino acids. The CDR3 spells CASSGVTSYNEQFF. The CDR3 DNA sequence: TGTGCCAGCTCAGGGGTAACATCCTACAATGAGCAGTTCTTC.

The CDR3 loop reads CATSDLGQPNTGELFF. The CDR3 DNA follows: TGTGCCACCAGTGATTTGGGACAGCCGAACACCGGGGAGCTGTTTTTT. The rearrangement joins TRBV24-1 to TRBJ2-2; D is possibly TRBD1 (6 bases). The CDR3 length is 16 residues. Germline-derived CDR1 and CDR2 are KGHDR and SFDVKD. V lost 0 bases to trimming and J lost 0 bases, with 7 bases between them.

CDR3 DNA: TGTGCCAGCAGCTTCACACCCCGGGGCACCGGGGAGCTGTTTTTT. Translated, it gives CASSFTPRGTGELFF. The chain employs TRBV7-2 and TRBJ2-2; TRBD2 might be the D (5 bases). The V end lost 3 bases, the J end lost 4 bases, and 12 bases lay between the germline ends. CDR3 length: 15 residues. Germline CDR1 SGHTA, CDR2 FQGNSA.

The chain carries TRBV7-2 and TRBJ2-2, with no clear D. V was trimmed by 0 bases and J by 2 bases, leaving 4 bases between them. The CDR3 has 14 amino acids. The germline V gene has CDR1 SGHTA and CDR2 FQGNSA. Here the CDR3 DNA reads TGTGCCAGCAGCTTAGCCTTCAACACCGGGGAGCTGTTTTTT. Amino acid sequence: CASSLAFNTGELFF.

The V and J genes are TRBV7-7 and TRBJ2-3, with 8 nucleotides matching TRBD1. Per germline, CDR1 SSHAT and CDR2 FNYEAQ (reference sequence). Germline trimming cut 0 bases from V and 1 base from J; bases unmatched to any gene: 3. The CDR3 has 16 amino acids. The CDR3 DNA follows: TGTGCCAGCAGCTTAGCCCCGGGACAGGGCACAGATACGCAGTATTTT. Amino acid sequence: CASSLAPGQGTDTQYF.

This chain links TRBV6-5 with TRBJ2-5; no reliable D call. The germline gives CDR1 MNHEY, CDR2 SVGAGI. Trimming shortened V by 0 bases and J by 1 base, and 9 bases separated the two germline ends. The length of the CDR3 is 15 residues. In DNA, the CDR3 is TGTGCCAGCAGTTACTCGAGAGCCTTCCAAGAGACCCAGTACTTC. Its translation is CASSYSRAFQETQYF.

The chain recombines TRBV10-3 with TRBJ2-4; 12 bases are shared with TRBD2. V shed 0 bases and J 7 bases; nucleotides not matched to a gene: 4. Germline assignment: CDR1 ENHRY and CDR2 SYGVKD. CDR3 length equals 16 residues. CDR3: CAISESASGGANIQYF. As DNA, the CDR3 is TGTGCCATCAGTGAGTCGGCTAGCGGGGGGGCGAACATTCAGTACTTC.

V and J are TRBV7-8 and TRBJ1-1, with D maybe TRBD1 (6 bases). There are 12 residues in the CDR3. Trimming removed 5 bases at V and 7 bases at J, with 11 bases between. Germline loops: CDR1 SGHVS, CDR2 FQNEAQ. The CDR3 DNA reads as TGTGCCAGCAGCCTAAAGGGGGATGAAGCTTTCTTT. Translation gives CASSLKGDEAFF.

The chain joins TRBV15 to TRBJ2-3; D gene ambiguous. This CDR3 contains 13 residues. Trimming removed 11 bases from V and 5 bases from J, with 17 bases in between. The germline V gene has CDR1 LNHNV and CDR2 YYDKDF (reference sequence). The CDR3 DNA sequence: TGTGCCTCTTCTAGAATCACCGTAGATACGCAGTATTTT. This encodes CASSRITVDTQYF.

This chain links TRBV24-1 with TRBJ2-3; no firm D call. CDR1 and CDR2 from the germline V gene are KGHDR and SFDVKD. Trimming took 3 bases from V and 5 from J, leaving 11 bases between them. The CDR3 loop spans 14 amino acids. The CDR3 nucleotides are TGTGCCACCAGTGATGACGACTTGGGAGATACGCAGTATTTT. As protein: CATSDDDLGDTQYF.